What follows describes a single T cell receptor beta chain. TCR alpha and TCR beta cDNA libraries carrying sample barcodes and UMIs came from 5'RACE with constant-segment primers. TCRdb recomputed calls from the 5' RACE reads with MiXCR, one row per CDR3 protein. The profile shows about half a million distinct CDR3 sequences, around a sixth of them singletons. This sample was included in a study of T-cell memory formation after mild COVID-19. The specimen was PBMCs or a T cell subset sorted from them (not recorded which). This TCR derives from an adult woman who had mild COVID-19 (a few samples of this study predate the infection). Cell type and time point are not known.

The CDR3 nucleotides read TGCGCCAGCAGCCAATGGAGGACGGGGGGGCTTACGCAGTATTTT. It specifies CASSQWRTGGLTQYF. The gene calls are TRBV4-1 and TRBJ2-3; 8 nucleotides match TRBD2. J gave up 8 bases and V 2 bases, and 9 bases lay outside the gene matches. This CDR3 contains 15 residues. In germline, CDR1 is MGHRA, CDR2 YSYEKL.